Described below is a single T cell receptor (beta chain) sequence and its context. The source of the sample is a study of T cell responses to AZD1222 COVID-19 vaccine. The assay was immunoSEQ multiplex PCR, and TCRdb's table has in-frame clones only and misses some. This sample has nearly 90,000 clones; almost 90% occur once, and the top ten carry about 9.3%. The CDR3 consists of 15 residues. The germline CDR1 and CDR2 sequences are LNHDA and SQIVND (reference sequence). Trimming removed 0 bases at V and 1 base at J, with 8 bases between. This receptor was identified in an adult in good health. The chain recombines TRBV19 with TRBJ2-3; D tentatively reads TRBD1 or TRBD2 (5 bases each). The sequencing here drew on peripheral blood, taken on day 0 of MenACWY control vaccination. CDR3 protein: CASSIEGVGTDTQYF. The CDR3, as DNA: TGTGCCAGTAGTATAGAGGGGGTTGGCACAGATACGCAGTATTTT.